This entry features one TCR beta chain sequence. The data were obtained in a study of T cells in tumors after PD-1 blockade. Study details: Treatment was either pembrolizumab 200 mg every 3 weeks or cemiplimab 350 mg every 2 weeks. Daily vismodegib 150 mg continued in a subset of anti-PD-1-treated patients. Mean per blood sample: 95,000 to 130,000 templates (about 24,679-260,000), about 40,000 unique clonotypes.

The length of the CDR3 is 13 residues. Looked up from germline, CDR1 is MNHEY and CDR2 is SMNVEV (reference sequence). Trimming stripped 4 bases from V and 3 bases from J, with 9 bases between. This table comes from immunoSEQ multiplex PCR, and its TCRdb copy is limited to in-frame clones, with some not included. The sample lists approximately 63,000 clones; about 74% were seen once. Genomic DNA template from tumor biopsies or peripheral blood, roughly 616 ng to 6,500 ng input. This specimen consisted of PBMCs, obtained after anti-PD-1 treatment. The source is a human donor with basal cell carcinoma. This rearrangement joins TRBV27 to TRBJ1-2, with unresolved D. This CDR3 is CASSYQPDYGYTF. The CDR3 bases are TGTGCCAGCAGTTATCAGCCAGACTATGGCTACACCTTC.